Detailed here is one T cell receptor (beta chain). Each CDR3 protein gets one entry after TCRdb re-called the 5' RACE reads with MiXCR. Here the sample spans roughly 690,000 distinct CDR3 sequences, approximately 22% being singletons. V was pared by 4 bases and J by 9 bases, with 11 bases of the junction left unmatched. Germline lookup yields CDR1 MDHEN and CDR2 SYDVKM. The CDR3 runs to 16 residues. The sample is drawn from a study of identical twins. Separately, the same data were catalogued under a study of T cells expressing NK-cell markers.

This clonotype was sampled from a woman aged 18-29 years in good health. Sequencing was carried out using PBMCs. The rearrangement uses TRBV28 and TRBJ1-5; 11 bases line up with TRBD1. CDR3 amino acids: CASSSAGTGGYPPQHF. The CDR3, as DNA: TGTGCCAGCAGTTCAGCCGGGACAGGGGGTTATCCGCCCCAGCATTTT. Based on the CDR3 plus reference TRBV28 and TRBJ1-5, the full variable domain is DVKVTQSSRYLVKRTGEKVFLECVQDMDHENMFWYRQDPGLGLRLIYFSYDVKMKEKGDIPEGYSVSREKKERFSLILESASTNQTSMYLCASSSAGTGGYPPQHFGDGTRLSIL.